These 12 T cell receptor beta chains were sequenced from one sample in a study of T cells in Graves' hyperthyroidism and ophthalmopathy. RNA transcripts served as the template for amplifying TCR beta CDR3 regions. HTBI primers were used for first-round RT-PCR of the TCR CDR3. Via MiXCR, TCRdb re-called the multiplex PCR reads, giving one row per CDR3 protein. The sample yields around 530,000 distinct CDR3 sequences, 15% to 20% seen once. Sample: blood. The receptors shown here come from a woman under 30 with Graves' ophthalmopathy.

At least ten counts were recorded for this clonotype. This sequence joins TRBV20-1 and TRBJ2-1; 7 bases align to TRBD2. Trimming removed 5 bases from V and 7 bases from J; junction bases left unmatched: 5. The CDR3 loop spans 12 amino acids. The germline gives CDR1 DFQATT, CDR2 SNEGSKA (reference sequence). CDR3 DNA: TGCAGTGCTCCGGGAGCGGGGAATGAGCAGTTCTTC. Translated: CSAPGAGNEQFF.

This clonotype has just a few counts. This sequence joins TRBV30 and TRBJ2-2; 10 nucleotides match TRBD2. CDR3 length equals 18 residues. The germline V gene encodes CDR1 GTSNPN and CDR2 SVGIG (reference sequence). V lost 0 bases, J lost 0 bases, and 7 bases stayed unmatched. In DNA, the CDR3 is TGTGCCTGGAGTGTACCTAGCGGGGGCCCCTCGAACACCGGGGAGCTGTTTTTT. It yields the protein CAWSVPSGGPSNTGELFF.

The V call is TRBV15, the J call TRBJ1-1; D ambiguous. V was shortened by 0 bases and J by 0 bases, with 8 bases between the two germline ends. CDR1 is LNHNV, CDR2 YYDKDF, per germline (reference sequence). This CDR3 is built from 15 residues. The CDR3 loop is CATSRDGQMNTEAFF. DNA for the CDR3: TGTGCCACCAGCAGAGACGGTCAAATGAACACTGAAGCTTTCTTT.

This clonotype showed up many times. The rearrangement uses TRBV6-1 and TRBJ1-2; D gene ambiguous. CDR1 and CDR2 (germline): MNHNS, SASEGT. The CDR3 has 14 amino acids. The V end was cut by 5 bases, the J end by 3 bases, with 13 bases between. The DNA of the CDR3 is TGTGCCAGCAGTACGGACCCTGCCCACTATGGCTACACCTTC. This gives the protein CASSTDPAHYGYTF.

This chain connects TRBV2 to TRBJ1-1; 7 bases line up with TRBD1. CDR3 length equals 15 residues. CDR1 is SNHLY and CDR2 is FYNNEI in the germline V gene. The V segment lost 8 bases and the J segment 4 bases; nucleotides outside the gene matches: 13. CDR3 in amino acids: CASWRQGVRGTEAFF. For the CDR3, the DNA is TGTGCCAGCTGGCGACAGGGAGTCCGGGGCACTGAAGCTTTCTTT.

This clonotype showed up many times. The chain has TRBV5-1 and TRBJ1-1; the D is unclear. Germline values: CDR1 SGHRS, CDR2 YFSETQ. The CDR3 is 14 amino acids. V was cut by 4 bases and J by 2 bases, with 12 bases left in between. As DNA, the CDR3 is TGCGCCAGCAGCCGTCAGCGGGGTAACACTGAAGCTTTCTTT. This gives the protein CASSRQRGNTEAFF.

There are a few counts of this clonotype. V usage is TRBV29-1 and J usage is TRBJ2-7; 8 positions agree with TRBD1. The ends lost 2 bases at V and 1 base at J; junction bases unmatched: 4. CDR1 is SQVTM, CDR2 ANQGSEA, per germline. The CDR3 is made up of 14 amino acids. This CDR3 is CSVESRQGSYEQYF. The CDR3 nucleotides read TGCAGCGTTGAAAGCAGACAGGGGTCCTACGAGCAGTACTTC.

The chain links TRBV9 to TRBJ2-3; D is uncertain. Trimming removed 0 bases at V and 3 bases at J, with 5 bases between. Germline loops: CDR1 SGDLS, CDR2 YYNGEE. The CDR3 has 13 residues. The CDR3 sequence is CASSVEGTDTQYF. In DNA form, the CDR3 reads TGTGCCAGCAGCGTAGAGGGAACAGATACGCAGTATTTT.

This clonotype was detected many times. This sequence joins TRBV4-2 and TRBJ1-1; no clear D gene. Germline V lookup: CDR1 LGHNA, CDR2 YNFKEQ. CDR3 length: 15 amino acids. The V gene lost 0 bases and the J gene lost 0 bases, with 8 bases spanning the gap. This chain's CDR3 is CASSQDIIMNTEAFF. As DNA, the CDR3 is TGTGCCAGCAGCCAAGATATTATCATGAACACTGAAGCTTTCTTT.

About this clonotype itself: A much more abundant neighbour one base away suggests this may be a read error. Written as DNA, the CDR3 is TGTGCCAGCAGCCAAGCGGGGGGGTCCTTACTCACAGATATGCAGTATTTT. Translated, it gives CASSQAGGSLLTDMQYF. The chain couples TRBV3-1 to TRBJ2-3; 8 bases fit TRBD2. CDR3 length: 17 amino acids. The germline gives CDR1 LGHDT, CDR2 YNNKEL (reference sequence).

This clonotype was counted only a few times. The gene calls are TRBV27 and TRBJ1-4; D is uncertain. The CDR3 extends over 13 amino acids. With 0 bases removed from V and 8 bases from J, the gap between germline ends came to 7 bases. Germline CDR1 and CDR2: MNHEY and SMNVEV (reference sequence). In DNA form, the CDR3 reads TGTGCCAGCAGTTTATCACGGGGAGAAAAACTGTTTTTT. It codes for CASSLSRGEKLFF. The full variable domain, with the rest looked up from reference TRBV27 and TRBJ1-4, is EAQVTQNPRYLITVTGKKLTVTCSQNMNHEYMSWYRQDPGLGLRQIYYSMNVEVTDKGDVPEGYKVSRKEKRNFPLILESPSPNQTSLYFCASSLSRGEKLFFGSGTQLSVL.

This clonotype was counted ten times or more. This chain links TRBV6-1 with TRBJ1-2, with D maybe TRBD1 (5 bases). V was clipped by 5 bases and J by 7 bases, with 17 bases between them. The CDR3 sequence is 14 residues long. Germline lookup yields CDR1 MNHNS and CDR2 SASEGT. Written as DNA, the CDR3 is TGTGCCAGCAGTCACCCGGGGGGGGGAGTTGGCTACACCTTC. Amino acids: CASSHPGGGVGYTF.